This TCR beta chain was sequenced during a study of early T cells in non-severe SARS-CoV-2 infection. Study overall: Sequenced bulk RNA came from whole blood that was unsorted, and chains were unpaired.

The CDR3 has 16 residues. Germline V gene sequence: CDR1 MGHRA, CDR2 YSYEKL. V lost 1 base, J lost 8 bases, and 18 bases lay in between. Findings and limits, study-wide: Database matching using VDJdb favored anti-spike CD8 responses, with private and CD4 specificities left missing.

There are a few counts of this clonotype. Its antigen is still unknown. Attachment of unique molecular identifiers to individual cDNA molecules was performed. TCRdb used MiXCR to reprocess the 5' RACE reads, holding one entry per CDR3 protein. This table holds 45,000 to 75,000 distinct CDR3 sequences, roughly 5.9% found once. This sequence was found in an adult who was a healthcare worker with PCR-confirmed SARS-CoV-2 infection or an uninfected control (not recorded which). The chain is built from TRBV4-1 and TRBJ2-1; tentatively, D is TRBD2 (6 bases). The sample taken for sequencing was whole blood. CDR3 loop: CASSQVKGLAPHEQFF. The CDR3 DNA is TGCGCCAGCAGCCAAGTAAAAGGGCTAGCGCCCCATGAGCAGTTCTTC.